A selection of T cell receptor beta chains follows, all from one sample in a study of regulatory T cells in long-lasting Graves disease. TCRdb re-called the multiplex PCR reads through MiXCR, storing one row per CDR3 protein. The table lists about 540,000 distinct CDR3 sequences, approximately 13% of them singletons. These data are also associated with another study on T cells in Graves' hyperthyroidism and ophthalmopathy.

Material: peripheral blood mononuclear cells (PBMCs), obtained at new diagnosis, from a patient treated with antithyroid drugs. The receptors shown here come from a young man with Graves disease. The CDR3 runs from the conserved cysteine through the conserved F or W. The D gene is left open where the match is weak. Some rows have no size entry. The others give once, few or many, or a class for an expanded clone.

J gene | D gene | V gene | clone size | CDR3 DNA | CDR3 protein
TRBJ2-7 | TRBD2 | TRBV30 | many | TGTGCCTGGAGTAAGAAGCGGGATACATACGAGCAGTACTTC | CAWSKKRDTYEQYF
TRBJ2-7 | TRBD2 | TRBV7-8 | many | TGTGCCAGCAGCTTACCCGGGACTAGTTCAAACGAGCAGTACTTC | CASSLPGTSSNEQYF
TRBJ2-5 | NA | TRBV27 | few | TGTGCCAGCAGTTTGATAGTTGGGGAGACCCAGTACTTC | CASSLIVGETQYF
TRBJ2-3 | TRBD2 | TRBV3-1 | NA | TGTGCCAGCAGTAGCACGGCTAGCGGGGGCCCTAGCACAGATACGCAGTATTTC | CASSSTASGGPSTDTQYF
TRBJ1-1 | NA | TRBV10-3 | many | TGTGCCATCAGTTTGGAGGAAAACACTGAAGCTTTCTTT | CAISLEENTEAFF
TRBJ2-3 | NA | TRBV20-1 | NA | TGCAGTGCTAGTCTAGCGTACGACACAGATACGCAGTATTTT | CSASLAYDTDTQYF
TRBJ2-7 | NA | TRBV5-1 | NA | TGCGCCAGCAGCGGCCAAGGCGGGAACTACGAGCAGTACTTC | CASSGQGGNYEQYF
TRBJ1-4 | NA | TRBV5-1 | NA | TGCGCCAGCAGCGACGGGGGGTTCAATGAAAAACTGTTTTTT | CASSDGGFNEKLFF
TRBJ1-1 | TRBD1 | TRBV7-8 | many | TGTGCCTGCACGGGAGGGGGCACCCAGAACACTGAAGCTTTCTTT | CACTGGGTQNTEAFF
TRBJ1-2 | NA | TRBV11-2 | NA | TGTGCCAGCAGCTTGGGCCTAAAGGGCTACACCTTC | CASSLGLKGYTF
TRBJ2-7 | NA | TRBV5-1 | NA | TGCGCCAGCAGTACCACCGGTGAGGGACCCTACGAGCAGTACTTC | CASSTTGEGPYEQYF
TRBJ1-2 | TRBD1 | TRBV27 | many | TGTGCCAGCAGTCCAGGGACAGGGCAAGCTAACTATGGCTACACCTTC | CASSPGTGQANYGYTF
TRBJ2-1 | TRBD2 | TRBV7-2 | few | TGTGCCAGCAGCGACGCGAGACTAGCGGGAAGGGTAGAGCAGTTCTTC | CASSDARLAGRVEQFF
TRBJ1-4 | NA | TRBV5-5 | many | TGTGCCAGCAGCCACGACAGCATCGCCGAAAAACTGTTTTTT | CASSHDSIAEKLFF
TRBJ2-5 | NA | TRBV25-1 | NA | TGTGCCAGCAGTGAATGGGAACCAGTCGGGAAGACCCAGTACTTC | CASSEWEPVGKTQYF
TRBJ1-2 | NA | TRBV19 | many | TGTGCCAGTAGTGGGCAGGGTTCTTTCTATGGCTACACCTTC | CASSGQGSFYGYTF
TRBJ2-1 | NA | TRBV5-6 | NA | TGTGCCAGCAGCTTGAGAGGAATCCATGAGCAGTTCTTC | CASSLRGIHEQFF